Listed below are T cell receptor beta chains from one sample, sequenced in a study of cytomegalovirus exposure and HLA in healthy donors. Some clones are missing from TCRdb's copy, which holds only in-frame ones; the method was immunoSEQ multiplex PCR. Here the sample table reports around 140,000 clones. Sequencing was performed on PBMCs. The receptors originated from a male donor in good health and CMV-seronegative. Each CDR3 is given with its conserved first and last residue. Each record gives: J gene, V gene, CDR3 protein.

j_gene: TRBJ2-7; v_gene: TRBV5-1; CDR3aa: CASSSRLASSYEQYF
j_gene: TRBJ2-7; v_gene: TRBV2; CDR3aa: CASREKTGSSYEQYF
j_gene: TRBJ1-5; v_gene: TRBV6-6; CDR3aa: CASRTTGGNQPQHF
j_gene: TRBJ1-2; v_gene: TRBV28; CDR3aa: CASSWTGDYYGYTF
j_gene: TRBJ1-2; v_gene: TRBV25-1; CDR3aa: CASSEWGGQSYGYTF
j_gene: TRBJ2-7; v_gene: TRBV6-6; CDR3aa: CASTGLEGTYEQYF
j_gene: TRBJ2-6; v_gene: TRBV27; CDR3aa: CASGGQPPSSGANVLTF
j_gene: TRBJ2-1; v_gene: TRBV18; CDR3aa: CASSRGAGDSYNEQFF
j_gene: TRBJ2-2; v_gene: TRBV19; CDR3aa: CASSITGGKNTGELFF
j_gene: TRBJ1-1; v_gene: TRBV11-2; CDR3aa: CASSLQWNTEAFF
j_gene: TRBJ2-5; v_gene: TRBV18; CDR3aa: CASSLLSFSGGRGETQYF
j_gene: TRBJ1-1; v_gene: TRBV27; CDR3aa: CASSRDRGNTEAFF
j_gene: TRBJ2-3; v_gene: TRBV4-2; CDR3aa: CASSQDRSVGGRALYTQYF
j_gene: TRBJ2-1; v_gene: TRBV27; CDR3aa: CASNSSYNEQFF
j_gene: TRBJ2-7; v_gene: TRBV9; CDR3aa: CASSSHSGTLYEQYF
j_gene: TRBJ2-7; v_gene: TRBV6-1; CDR3aa: CASSEGGGYYEQYF
j_gene: TRBJ2-1; v_gene: TRBV30; CDR3aa: CAWSVVAGGNEQFF
j_gene: TRBJ2-7; v_gene: TRBV6-5; CDR3aa: CASSLDRGPYEQYF
j_gene: TRBJ2-2; v_gene: TRBV18; CDR3aa: CASSLQPMGANTGELFF
j_gene: TRBJ1-2; v_gene: TRBV25-1; CDR3aa: CASSEVMNYGYTF
j_gene: TRBJ1-4; v_gene: TRBV15; CDR3aa: CATSRVRQGAGEKLFF
j_gene: TRBJ2-1; v_gene: TRBV5-1; CDR3aa: CASSLESTGFVDEQFF
j_gene: TRBJ1-2; v_gene: TRBV27; CDR3aa: CASSSRQGMGGYTF
j_gene: TRBJ1-1; v_gene: TRBV6-5; CDR3aa: CASSLQGTWTEAFF
j_gene: TRBJ2-5; v_gene: TRBV13; CDR3aa: CASSPRGSKETQYF
j_gene: TRBJ2-3; v_gene: TRBV19; CDR3aa: CASSIGLAETDTQYF
j_gene: TRBJ1-3; v_gene: TRBV6-1; CDR3aa: CASSARDSSGNTIYF
j_gene: TRBJ1-3; v_gene: TRBV29-1; CDR3aa: CSVEGRVAAERSSGNTIYF
j_gene: TRBJ1-1; v_gene: TRBV7-9; CDR3aa: CASSLVSPGQGAFNTEAFF
j_gene: TRBJ1-5; v_gene: TRBV6-1; CDR3aa: CASSESGGYHQPQHF
j_gene: TRBJ2-3; v_gene: TRBV7-9; CDR3aa: CASSSPRGTDTQYF
j_gene: TRBJ1-1; v_gene: TRBV10-2; CDR3aa: CASKTGTNTEAFF
j_gene: TRBJ1-1; v_gene: TRBV7-2; CDR3aa: CASSFTGPGAEAFF
j_gene: TRBJ1-3; v_gene: TRBV6-5; CDR3aa: CASSYQASSGNTIYF
j_gene: TRBJ2-1; v_gene: TRBV27; CDR3aa: CASSSRTYEQFF
j_gene: TRBJ1-2; v_gene: TRBV7-2; CDR3aa: CASSLFPSGYTF
j_gene: TRBJ1-2; v_gene: TRBV5-8; CDR3aa: CASSLVTGGGNYGYTF
j_gene: TRBJ1-1; v_gene: TRBV7-8; CDR3aa: CASSEGDGNTEAFF